This entry describes one T cell receptor (beta chain). Antigen specificity is unknown. This specimen belongs to a study of CD4 T cell repertoires in COVID-19. The table came from immunoSEQ multiplex PCR; TCRdb's copy has only in-frame clones and leaves some out. The table lists some 71,000 clones, 83% of them singletons. The memory T cells were sequenced right after ex vivo isolation, without culture. The study's findings and limits: SARS-CoV and/or HKU1 spike cultures shared between roughly 7 and 25% of SARS-CoV-2 clonotypes.

V lost 4 bases to trimming and J lost 2 bases, with 18 bases between them. CDR1 and CDR2 (germline): MGHRA, YSYEKL. CDR3 length: 16 amino acids. Source: CD4+ T cells from peripheral blood, taken after recovery from COVID-19. The chain uses TRBV4-1 and TRBJ2-7; perhaps TRBD1 as D (6 bases). The origin of this receptor is a human donor who had COVID-19. The chain's CDR3 is CASSRESGTLAYEQYF. As DNA, the CDR3 is TGCGCCAGCAGCCGAGAGTCCGGGACACTTGCCTACGAGCAGTACTTC.